This T cell receptor (beta chain) came from a study of blood T cell repertoires in COVID-19. Study-wide background: PBMCs, B-cell-depleted T cells, or T cells were the source of the cDNA or gDNA that made up the material.

Authors' data handling: Amplification with reference gene primers provided the estimates of nucleated cell counts. Measured with immunoSEQ multiplex PCR; TCRdb has only the in-frame clones, and not every one. Clonal size and the V and J genes are those of that table, whereas D and trimming came from the DNA. In the table there are some 250,000 clones, less than 90% of which are singletons. The CDR3 runs 17 residues. V lost 4 bases to trimming and J lost 0 bases, with 13 bases between them. In germline, CDR1 is MDHEN, CDR2 SYDVKM. Sequences were obtained from peripheral blood. The TCR sequence derives from a man in his 60s with acute or convalescent COVID-19. This chain connects TRBV28 to TRBJ1-6; D is possibly TRBD1 (6 bases). The CDR3 DNA reads TGTGCCAGCAGTTCTCCCGGACAGAGCTCCTATAATTCACCCCTCCACTTT. Encoded protein: CASSSPGQSSYNSPLHF.